This TCR beta chain was obtained from a study of beta chain features in type 1 diabetes. Investigators reverse transcribed all isolated RNA, so they sequenced expressed TCRB transcripts. Sequencing was performed with immunoSEQ multiplex PCR; in TCRdb, only in-frame clones are kept and a portion is missing. Found here are roughly 500,000 clones, roughly an eighth of them singletons; the top ten hold approximately 0.05%. Every donor had blood drawn once into heparin, approximately 0.11 L on average. The CDR3 runs 16 residues. J lost 0 bases, V lost 4 bases, and 7 bases had no gene match. Germline V gene sequence: CDR1 SGHDT, CDR2 YYEEEE.

The sample consisted of naive CD4+ T cells from blood. This sequence was found in a young woman in good health. The genes are TRBV5-6 and TRBJ2-3; 8 nucleotides match TRBD2. The CDR3 DNA sequence: TGTGCCAGCAGCCCGGAGAAGCGGGGGAGCACAGATACGCAGTATTTT. Translation gives CASSPEKRGSTDTQYF.